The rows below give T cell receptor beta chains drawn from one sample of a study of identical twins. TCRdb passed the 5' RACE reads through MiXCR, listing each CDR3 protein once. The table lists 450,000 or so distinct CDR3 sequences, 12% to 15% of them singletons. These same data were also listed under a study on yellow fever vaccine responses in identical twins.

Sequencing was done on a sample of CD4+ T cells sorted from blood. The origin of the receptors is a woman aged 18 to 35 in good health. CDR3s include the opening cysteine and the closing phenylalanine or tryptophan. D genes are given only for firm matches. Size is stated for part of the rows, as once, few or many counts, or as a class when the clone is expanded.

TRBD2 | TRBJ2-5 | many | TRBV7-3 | TGTGCCAGCAGCTTAGGTTCTAGCGGATCACCGGGGGAGACCCAGTACTTC | CASSLGSSGSPGETQYF
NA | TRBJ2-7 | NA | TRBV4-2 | TGTGCCAGCAGCCCCCTGGGGGTTGTCCACGAGCAGTACTTC | CASSPLGVVHEQYF
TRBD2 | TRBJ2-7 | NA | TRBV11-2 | TGTGCCAGCAGCTTAATAGGGACTAGCGGTGCCTACGAGCAGTACTTC | CASSLIGTSGAYEQYF
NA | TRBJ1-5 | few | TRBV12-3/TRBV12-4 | TGTGCCAGCAGTTTATCGATGGACAGTAGCAATCAGCCCCAGCATTTT | CASSLSMDSSNQPQHF
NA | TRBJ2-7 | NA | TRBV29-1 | TGCAGCGCCGTTTTTAGCGAGCAGTACTTC | CSAVFSEQYF
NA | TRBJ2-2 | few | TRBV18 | TGTGCCAGCTCACCAGACGGGAACACCGGGGAGCTGTTTTTT | CASSPDGNTGELFF
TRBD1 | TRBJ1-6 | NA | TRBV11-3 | TGTGCCAGCAGCCGGGACAGCCTCTCACCCCTCCACTTT | CASSRDSLSPLHF
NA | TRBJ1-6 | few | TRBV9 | TGTGCCAGCAGCGTAGGGAACAGGGATTCACCCCTCCACTTT | CASSVGNRDSPLHF
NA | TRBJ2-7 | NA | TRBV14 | TGTGCCAGCAGCTTGACAGTTGCCGAGCAGTACTTC | CASSLTVAEQYF
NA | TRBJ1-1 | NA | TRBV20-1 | TGCAGTGCTAAGGGACTCAGGGCGCCTTACACTGAAGCTTTCTTT | CSAKGLRAPYTEAFF
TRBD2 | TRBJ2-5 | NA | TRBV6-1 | TGTGCCAGCAGAAAAAGCGGGAGGGCCGAGCAAGAGACCCAGTACTTC | CASRKSGRAEQETQYF
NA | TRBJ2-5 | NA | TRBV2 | TGTGCCAGCAGTCGAGGGGGGGATGAAGAGACCCAGTACTTC | CASSRGGDEETQYF
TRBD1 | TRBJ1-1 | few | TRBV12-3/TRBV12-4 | TGTGCCAGCAGCTCCTTTGGACAGGGTTTAACTGAAGCTTTCTTT | CASSSFGQGLTEAFF